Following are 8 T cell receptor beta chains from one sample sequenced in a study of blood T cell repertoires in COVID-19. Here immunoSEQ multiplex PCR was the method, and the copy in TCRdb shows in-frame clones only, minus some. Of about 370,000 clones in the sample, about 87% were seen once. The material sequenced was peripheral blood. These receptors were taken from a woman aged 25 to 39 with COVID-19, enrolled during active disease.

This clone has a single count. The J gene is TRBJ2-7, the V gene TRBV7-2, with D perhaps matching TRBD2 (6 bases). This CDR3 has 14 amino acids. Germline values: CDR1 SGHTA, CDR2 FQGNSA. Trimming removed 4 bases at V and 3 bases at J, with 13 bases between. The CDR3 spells CASSYGRGNYEQYF. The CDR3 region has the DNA TGTGCCAGCAGCTACGGGAGAGGAAACTACGAGCAGTACTTC.

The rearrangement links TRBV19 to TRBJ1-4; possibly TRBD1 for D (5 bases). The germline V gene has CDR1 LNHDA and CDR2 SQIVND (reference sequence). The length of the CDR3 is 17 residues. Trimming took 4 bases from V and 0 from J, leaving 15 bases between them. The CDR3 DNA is TGTGCCAGTAGTACCATTCTCGGGGGAACAACTAATGAAAAACTGTTTTTT. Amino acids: CASSTILGGTTNEKLFF.

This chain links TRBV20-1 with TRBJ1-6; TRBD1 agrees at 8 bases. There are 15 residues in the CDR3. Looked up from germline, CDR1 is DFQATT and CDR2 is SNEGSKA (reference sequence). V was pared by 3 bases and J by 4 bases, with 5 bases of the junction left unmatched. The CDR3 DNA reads TGCAGTGCTAGTGCAGGGGGCGATTATAATTCACCCCTCCACTTT. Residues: CSASAGGDYNSPLHF.

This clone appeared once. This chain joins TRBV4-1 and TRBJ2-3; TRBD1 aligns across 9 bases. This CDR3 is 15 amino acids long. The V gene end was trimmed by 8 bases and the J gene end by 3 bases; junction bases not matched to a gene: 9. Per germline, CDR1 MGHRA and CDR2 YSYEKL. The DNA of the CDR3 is TGCGCCAGCTCTCCGGGACAGGGTGAGACAGATACGCAGTATTTT. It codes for CASSPGQGETDTQYF.

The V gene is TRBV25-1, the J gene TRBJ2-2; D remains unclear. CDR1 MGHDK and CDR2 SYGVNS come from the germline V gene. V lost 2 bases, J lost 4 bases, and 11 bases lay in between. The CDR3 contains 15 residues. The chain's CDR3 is CASSELESGTGELFF. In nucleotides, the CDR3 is TGTGCCAGCAGTGAACTAGAATCCGGCACCGGGGAGCTGTTTTTT.

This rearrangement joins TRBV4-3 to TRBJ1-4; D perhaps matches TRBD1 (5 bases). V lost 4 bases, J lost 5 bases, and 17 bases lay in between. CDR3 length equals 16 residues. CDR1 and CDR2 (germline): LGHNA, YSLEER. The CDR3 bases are TGCGCCAGCAGCCTCGACAGCACCAACGCAAATGAAAAACTGTTTTTT. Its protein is CASSLDSTNANEKLFF.

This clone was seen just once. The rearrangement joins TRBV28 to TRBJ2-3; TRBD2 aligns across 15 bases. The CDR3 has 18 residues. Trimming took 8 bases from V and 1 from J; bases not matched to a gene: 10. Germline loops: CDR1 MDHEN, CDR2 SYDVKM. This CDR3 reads CASSTRTSGRARTDTQYF. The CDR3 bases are TGTGCCAGCTCTACCCGGACTAGCGGGAGGGCCCGCACAGATACGCAGTATTTT.

The DNA of the CDR3 is TGTGCCATCAGGCCCGGGACAGGACCCTACGAGCAGTACTTC. Translating it yields CAIRPGTGPYEQYF. The V and J genes are TRBV10-3 and TRBJ2-7; 8 positions agree with TRBD1. CDR3 length: 14 residues. The J segment lost 2 bases and the V segment lost 6 bases, leaving 6 bases of the junction unmatched. Germline values: CDR1 ENHRY, CDR2 SYGVKD.